The 9 T cell receptor beta chains presented below share a single source sample, sequenced in a study of vaccination and CD4 T cells after COVID-19. Antigens of these TCRs are unknown. Specified treatment: roughly 11-day PBMC culture with coronavirus spike peptide pools or control peptides (ViraFEST assay). The Oncomine TCR Beta short-read assay was applied to DNA of cultured CD4+ T cells. TCRdb used MiXCR to reprocess the PCR reads, holding one entry per CDR3 protein. Of approximately 20,000 distinct CDR3 sequences in the sample, 40% to 50% are singletons; the top ten hold under 4.5%. This specimen consisted of CD4+ T cells from blood, cultured in vitro, obtained before SARS-CoV-2 vaccination. Every receptor here comes from a human donor who had recovered from COVID-19.

This sequence joins TRBV19 and TRBJ1-2; D perhaps matches TRBD1 (5 bases). Germline CDR1 LNHDA, CDR2 SQIVND (reference sequence). V was shortened by 7 bases and J by 2 bases, with 14 bases between the two germline ends. This CDR3 spans 14 amino acids. Written as DNA, the CDR3 is TGTGCCAGTACCGTACAGGCCAGCAACTATGGCTACACCTTC. Translation gives CASTVQASNYGYTF.

This rearrangement joins TRBV7-8 to TRBJ1-5; 8 bases match TRBD1. V lost 1 base and J lost 3; bases outside the gene matches: 8. Germline lookup yields CDR1 SGHVS and CDR2 FQNEAQ. This CDR3 is 17 amino acids long. This CDR3 is CASSLGLRGRNNQPQHF. CDR3 sequence (DNA): TGTGCCAGCAGCTTAGGCCTCAGGGGGCGTAACAATCAGCCCCAGCATTTT.

The V gene is TRBV20-1, the J gene TRBJ1-5, with D possibly TRBD1 on 6 matching bases. CDR1 and CDR2 (germline): DFQATT, SNEGSKA (reference sequence). The CDR3 runs to 14 residues. The V end was cut by 4 bases, the J end by 7 bases, with 17 bases between. For the CDR3, the DNA is TGCAGTGCTACCCCGGGGGGCCCCTTACAGCCCCAGCATTTT. Residues: CSATPGGPLQPQHF.

The chain's CDR3 is CASSQGKDTDTQYF. For the CDR3, the DNA is TGCGCCAGCAGCCAAGGGAAGGACACAGATACGCAGTATTTT. V gene TRBV4-1 combines with J gene TRBJ2-3; D not resolved. The germline V and J ends were trimmed by 1 base and 2 bases, with 7 bases remaining between them. Germline V gives CDR1 MGHRA, CDR2 YSYEKL. The CDR3 has 14 amino acids.

This clonotype was seen a few times. The chain couples TRBV6-2 or TRBV6-3 to TRBJ2-5, with 11 positions matching TRBD2. The CDR3 is 16 residues long. Germline V gene data show CDR1 as MNHEY and CDR2 as SVGEGT. The trim removed 7 bases at V and 4 bases at J, leaving 11 bases unmatched. As DNA, the CDR3 is TGTGCCAGCACACTAGCGGGAGTATCGTCCCCAGAGACCCAGTACTTC. Its protein is CASTLAGVSSPETQYF.

This clonotype showed up just a few times. V and J are TRBV7-2 and TRBJ1-2; the D is unclear. Deletions cut 4 bases from V and 8 bases from J, with 14 bases between. The CDR3 has 13 amino acids. Germline V gene sequence: CDR1 SGHTA, CDR2 FQGNSA. This CDR3 is CASSSTGPAGYTF. The CDR3, as DNA: TGTGCCAGCAGCTCAACCGGGCCCGCCGGCTACACCTTC.

This chain connects TRBV7-2 to TRBJ2-1; 16 positions match TRBD2. CDR1 and CDR2 from the germline V gene are SGHTA and FQGNSA. V lost 5 bases, J lost 7 bases, and 8 bases stayed unmatched. The CDR3 is 17 residues long. For the CDR3, the DNA is TGTGCCAGCAGCACCGGGACTAGCGGGAGGGCCAGTAATGAGCAGTTCTTC. Translating gives CASSTGTSGRASNEQFF.

This clonotype was observed a handful of times. The CDR3 here is CASSEEGNQPQHF. The DNA of the CDR3 is TGTGCCAGCAGTGAAGAGGGTAATCAGCCCCAGCATTTT. The chain couples TRBV2 to TRBJ1-5, with D unclear. Germline V gene data show CDR1 as SNHLY and CDR2 as FYNNEI. Trimming removed 1 base from V and 4 bases from J, with 5 bases in between. The CDR3 is made up of 13 amino acids. Looking up the rest from reference TRBV2 and TRBJ1-5 gives the full variable domain: EPEVTQTPSHQVTQMGQEVILRCVPISNHLYFYWYRQILGQKVEFLVSFYNNEISEKSEIFDDQFSVERPDGSNFTLKIRSTKLEDSAMYFCASSEEGNQPQHFGDGTRLSIL.

V is TRBV28 and J is TRBJ1-1, with D maybe TRBD1 (5 bases). With 6 bases removed from V and 1 base from J, the gap between germline ends came to 12 bases. Germline V gene lookup returns CDR1 MDHEN and CDR2 SYDVKM. This CDR3 is built from 14 residues. The CDR3 DNA sequence: TGTGCCAGCAGGAGGGGACTCCAGAACACTGAAGCTTTCTTT. It translates to CASRRGLQNTEAFF.